The TCR beta chain described here comes from a study of blood T cell repertoires in COVID-19. CDR1 and CDR2 from the germline V gene are KGHDR and SFDVKD. The junction had 6 bases not matched to a gene; V was cut back by 1 base and J by 4 bases. The CDR3 sequence is 16 residues long. This clone has a handful of counts. Profiling relied on immunoSEQ multiplex PCR, and the TCRdb table lists in-frame clones only, not all of them. The data contain over 95,000 clones, around 83% of them singletons. The source material was peripheral blood. The rearrangement uses TRBV24-1 and TRBJ2-3; 8 bases align to TRBD2. This TCR was recovered from a middle-aged man with acute or convalescent COVID-19. In DNA, the CDR3 is TGTGCCACCAGTGATTTATACCGGGGGGGCTCAGATACGCAGTATTTT. Protein product: CATSDLYRGGSDTQYF.